The rows below give T cell receptor beta chains drawn from one sample of a study of T-cell reconstitution after alpha-beta-depleted transplantation in children. TCRdb reprocessed the PCR reads with MiXCR, giving one entry per CDR3 protein. Here the sample spans approximately 230,000 distinct CDR3 sequences, about 23% being singletons. Source: PBMCs, taken before TCRalphabeta/CD19-depleted stem cell transplant. These receptors all come from a girl aged 2-10 years with Fanconi anemia, due to receive a stem cell transplant. Each CDR3 is given with its conserved first and last residue. A D gene is named only where the DNA matches it firmly. Part of the rows lack a size; the others show once, few, many or a class for expanded clones.

d_gene: TRBD1
abundance: NA
j_gene: TRBJ2-3
v_gene: TRBV29-1
CDR3aa: CSVDLRRQGGADTQYF
CDR3nt: TGCAGCGTTGACCTAAGAAGACAGGGGGGAGCAGATACGCAGTATTTT

d_gene: TRBD1
abundance: many
j_gene: TRBJ1-2
v_gene: TRBV6-5
CDR3aa: CASRLGTGGGYTF
CDR3nt: TGTGCCAGCAGGCTTGGGACAGGTGGAGGCTACACCTTC

d_gene: NA
abundance: few
j_gene: TRBJ2-7
v_gene: TRBV28
CDR3aa: CASSLHSYEQYF
CDR3nt: TGTGCCAGCAGTTTACACTCCTACGAGCAGTACTTC

d_gene: NA
abundance: NA
j_gene: TRBJ2-7
v_gene: TRBV4-2
CDR3aa: CASQDLTGPEQYF
CDR3nt: TGTGCCAGCCAAGATTTAACAGGGCCCGAGCAGTACTTC

d_gene: TRBD1
abundance: NA
j_gene: TRBJ1-1
v_gene: TRBV7-6
CDR3aa: CASSSGTGGGRKNTEAFF
CDR3nt: TGTGCCAGCAGCTCCGGGACAGGGGGCGGCCGAAAGAACACTGAAGCTTTCTTT

d_gene: NA
abundance: many
j_gene: TRBJ2-2
v_gene: TRBV12-3/TRBV12-4
CDR3aa: CATLKTVTGELFF
CDR3nt: TGTGCCACCCTTAAGACGGTAACCGGGGAGCTGTTTTTT

d_gene: TRBD2
abundance: NA
j_gene: TRBJ2-4
v_gene: TRBV5-5
CDR3aa: CASSFGLAGNIQYF
CDR3nt: TGTGCCAGCAGCTTCGGACTAGCGGGCAACATTCAGTACTTC

d_gene: TRBD2
abundance: few
j_gene: TRBJ2-1
v_gene: TRBV20-1
CDR3aa: CSARDYGGLAGVVEQFF
CDR3nt: TGCAGTGCTAGAGATTATGGCGGACTAGCGGGAGTAGTTGAGCAGTTCTTC

d_gene: NA
abundance: NA
j_gene: TRBJ2-7
v_gene: TRBV28
CDR3aa: CPRASTTSQGSYEQYF
CDR3nt: TGTCCCCGGGCCTCAACAACTAGCCAGGGCTCCTACGAGCAGTACTTC

d_gene: TRBD1
abundance: NA
j_gene: TRBJ1-1
v_gene: TRBV20-1
CDR3aa: CSARHRGTEALF
CDR3nt: TGCAGTGCTAGACACAGGGGCACTGAAGCTCTCTTT

d_gene: TRBD2
abundance: NA
j_gene: TRBJ2-2
v_gene: TRBV12-3/TRBV12-4
CDR3aa: CASSPGTISAPAGELFF
CDR3nt: TGTGCCAGCAGTCCCGGGACTATCTCCGCCCCGGCCGGGGAGCTGTTTTTT

d_gene: NA
abundance: NA
j_gene: TRBJ2-5
v_gene: TRBV19
CDR3aa: CASSLRAAQAAQYF
CDR3nt: TGTGCCAGTAGCCTGAGGGCCGCACAAGCGGCCCAGTACTTC

d_gene: NA
abundance: NA
j_gene: TRBJ2-7
v_gene: TRBV5-1
CDR3aa: CASSSLAPAYEQYF
CDR3nt: TGCGCCAGCAGCTCTCTAGCGCCAGCCTACGAGCAGTACTTC

d_gene: TRBD1
abundance: many
j_gene: TRBJ2-7
v_gene: TRBV9
CDR3aa: CASSVGGQGLYEQYF
CDR3nt: TGTGCCAGCAGCGTAGGGGGACAGGGTCTCTACGAGCAGTACTTC

d_gene: TRBD2
abundance: NA
j_gene: TRBJ2-5
v_gene: TRBV29-1
CDR3aa: CSVDVAGVGETQYF
CDR3nt: TGCAGCGTTGACGTAGCGGGAGTCGGAGAGACCCAGTACTTC

d_gene: TRBD2
abundance: many
j_gene: TRBJ2-3
v_gene: TRBV7-3
CDR3aa: CASGTSGKRDTQYF
CDR3nt: TGTGCCAGCGGGACTAGCGGGAAACGGGATACGCAGTATTTT

d_gene: TRBD2
abundance: NA
j_gene: TRBJ2-3
v_gene: TRBV12-3/TRBV12-4
CDR3aa: CASSPRTSGRRSDTQYF
CDR3nt: TGTGCCAGCAGCCCCCGGACTAGCGGGAGACGTTCAGATACGCAGTATTTT